The rows below give T cell receptor beta chains drawn from one sample of a study of blood T cell repertoires in COVID-19. The protocol was immunoSEQ multiplex PCR, while the TCRdb copy is restricted to in-frame clones and leaves out a portion. This table has over 70,000 clones, 75% to 90% appearing once. Sequenced material: peripheral blood. The receptors derive from a man at least 80 years old with acute or convalescent COVID-19. The CDR3 runs from the conserved cysteine through the conserved F or W. Fields, in order: D gene, CDR3 length, V gene, J gene, clone size, CDR3 protein, CDR3 DNA. The D gene is left open where the match is weak. Not all rows give a size; the values are once, few, many and, for expanded clones, a class.

d_gene: NA; len: 14; v_gene: TRBV7-3; j_gene: TRBJ2-3; abundance: NA; CDR3aa: CASSLKATGGTQYF; CDR3nt: TGTGCCAGCAGCTTAAAAGCGACCGGGGGTACGCAGTATTTT
d_gene: NA; len: 14; v_gene: TRBV28; j_gene: TRBJ2-2; abundance: NA; CDR3aa: CASSGPNDTGELFF; CDR3nt: TGTGCCAGCAGTGGGCCGAACGACACCGGGGAGCTGTTTTTT
d_gene: NA; len: 14; v_gene: TRBV3-1/TRBV3-2; j_gene: TRBJ1-5; abundance: NA; CDR3aa: CASSQQGTGQPQHF; CDR3nt: TGTGCCAGCAGCCAACAGGGGACGGGCCAGCCCCAGCATTTT
d_gene: TRBD1; len: 14; v_gene: TRBV19; j_gene: TRBJ1-5; abundance: once; CDR3aa: CASEAGGHNQPQHF; CDR3nt: TGTGCCAGCGAGGCAGGGGGACACAATCAGCCCCAGCATTTT
d_gene: TRBD2; len: 19; v_gene: TRBV19; j_gene: TRBJ2-1; abundance: NA; CDR3aa: CASSMGLAGGTSSYNEQFF; CDR3nt: TGTGCCAGTAGTATGGGACTAGCGGGAGGCACGAGCTCCTACAATGAGCAGTTCTTC
d_gene: NA; len: 11; v_gene: TRBV7-9; j_gene: TRBJ2-3; abundance: NA; CDR3aa: CASSFVDTQYF; CDR3nt: TGTGCCAGCAGCTTCGTAGATACGCAGTATTTT
d_gene: NA; len: 13; v_gene: TRBV7-8; j_gene: TRBJ1-4; abundance: NA; CDR3aa: CASCRGPNEKLFF; CDR3nt: TGTGCCAGCTGCAGGGGCCCTAATGAAAAACTGTTTTTT
d_gene: NA; len: 15; v_gene: TRBV5-6; j_gene: TRBJ2-2; abundance: NA; CDR3aa: CASSLVGVDTGELFF; CDR3nt: TGTGCCAGCAGCTTGGTAGGGGTGGACACCGGGGAGCTGTTTTTT
d_gene: TRBD1; len: 16; v_gene: TRBV28; j_gene: TRBJ1-4; abundance: NA; CDR3aa: CASSFRTGYANEKLFF; CDR3nt: TGTGCCAGCAGTTTCCGGACAGGGTATGCTAATGAAAAACTGTTTTTT
d_gene: NA; len: 14; v_gene: TRBV25-1; j_gene: TRBJ1-1; abundance: once; CDR3aa: CASSESDSDGRAFF; CDR3nt: TGTGCCAGCAGTGAATCTGACAGTGATGGTCGAGCTTTCTTT
d_gene: NA; len: 14; v_gene: TRBV10-2; j_gene: TRBJ1-1; abundance: NA; CDR3aa: CASSPGQEPWKAFF; CDR3nt: TGCGCCAGCAGTCCGGGACAAGAGCCGTGGAAAGCTTTCTTT
d_gene: NA; len: 14; v_gene: TRBV10-3; j_gene: TRBJ1-1; abundance: NA; CDR3aa: CAISVRGGDTEAFF; CDR3nt: TGTGCCATCAGTGTTCGGGGTGGGGACACTGAAGCTTTCTTT
d_gene: NA; len: 13; v_gene: TRBV5-4; j_gene: TRBJ2-3; abundance: NA; CDR3aa: CASSSTGTYTQYF; CDR3nt: TGTGCCAGCAGCTCCACCGGGACTTATACGCAGTATTTT
d_gene: NA; len: 11; v_gene: TRBV5-1; j_gene: TRBJ2-1; abundance: NA; CDR3aa: CASSSTREQFF; CDR3nt: TGCGCCAGCAGCTCGACTAGGGAGCAGTTCTTC
d_gene: TRBD1; len: 17; v_gene: TRBV6-2/TRBV6-3; j_gene: TRBJ1-3; abundance: NA; CDR3aa: CASSSTGTGASGNTIYF; CDR3nt: TGTGCCAGCAGTTCGACCGGGACAGGGGCATCTGGAAACACCATATATTTT
d_gene: TRBD1; len: 13; v_gene: TRBV19; j_gene: TRBJ1-4; abundance: NA; CDR3aa: CASSINRGEKLFF; CDR3nt: TGTGCCAGTAGTATCAACAGGGGTGAAAAACTGTTTTTT
d_gene: NA; len: 14; v_gene: TRBV6-5; j_gene: TRBJ1-3; abundance: NA; CDR3aa: CASRDRSSGNTIYF; CDR3nt: TGTGCCAGCAGAGACAGGAGCTCTGGAAACACCATATATTTT
d_gene: NA; len: 14; v_gene: TRBV19; j_gene: TRBJ2-3; abundance: NA; CDR3aa: CASMSRQSSDTQYF; CDR3nt: TGTGCCAGTATGTCGAGGCAGTCGTCAGATACGCAGTATTTT
d_gene: TRBD2; len: 16; v_gene: TRBV5-1; j_gene: TRBJ2-3; abundance: NA; CDR3aa: CASRSGGGAGADTQYF; CDR3nt: TGCGCCAGCAGATCAGGCGGGGGGGCAGGGGCAGATACGCAGTATTTT
d_gene: TRBD2; len: 15; v_gene: TRBV5-1; j_gene: TRBJ2-1; abundance: NA; CDR3aa: CASSLVRREEDEQFF; CDR3nt: TGCGCCAGCAGCTTGGTTCGGCGGGAGGAGGATGAGCAGTTCTTC
d_gene: NA; len: 16; v_gene: TRBV18; j_gene: TRBJ1-2; abundance: NA; CDR3aa: CASLMSSSRTHGGYTF; CDR3nt: TGTGCCAGCTTAATGAGTTCTAGCAGGACTCACGGGGGCTACACCTTC
d_gene: NA; len: 14; v_gene: TRBV7-3; j_gene: TRBJ2-1; abundance: NA; CDR3aa: CASSSGSDRNEQFF; CDR3nt: TGTGCCAGCAGCTCCGGGTCTGATCGCAATGAGCAGTTCTTC
d_gene: TRBD2; len: 16; v_gene: TRBV7-6; j_gene: TRBJ2-2; abundance: NA; CDR3aa: CASSSTLAGRTGELFF; CDR3nt: TGTGCCAGCAGTTCTACTCTAGCGGGGCGAACCGGGGAGCTGTTTTTT
d_gene: TRBD1; len: 14; v_gene: TRBV7-3; j_gene: TRBJ1-2; abundance: NA; CDR3aa: CASSAGQGDYGYTF; CDR3nt: TGTGCCAGCAGCGCTGGACAGGGAGACTATGGCTACACCTTC
d_gene: TRBD1; len: 13; v_gene: TRBV29-1; j_gene: TRBJ2-1; abundance: NA; CDR3aa: CSVHRGGHNEQFF; CDR3nt: TGCAGCGTCCACAGGGGCGGACACAATGAGCAGTTCTTC
d_gene: NA; len: 14; v_gene: TRBV9; j_gene: TRBJ2-7; abundance: NA; CDR3aa: CASSIRDKTYEQYF; CDR3nt: TGTGCCAGCAGCATACGGGACAAGACCTACGAGCAGTACTTC
d_gene: TRBD2; len: 14; v_gene: TRBV5-1; j_gene: TRBJ2-5; abundance: NA; CDR3aa: CASSLAGGMETQYF; CDR3nt: TGCGCCAGCAGCTTGGCGGGAGGCATGGAGACCCAGTACTTC
d_gene: TRBD2; len: 13; v_gene: TRBV10-3; j_gene: TRBJ2-1; abundance: NA; CDR3aa: CASSQRGGGEQFF; CDR3nt: TGTGCCTCTTCACAGCGGGGAGGCGGAGAGCAGTTCTTC
d_gene: NA; len: 17; v_gene: TRBV7-9; j_gene: TRBJ1-2; abundance: NA; CDR3aa: CASSLAMRQKENYGYTF; CDR3nt: TGTGCCAGCAGCTTAGCGATGCGGCAGAAAGAGAACTATGGCTACACCTTC
d_gene: TRBD1; len: 12; v_gene: TRBV6-5; j_gene: TRBJ1-2; abundance: NA; CDR3aa: CASSQQGSGYTF; CDR3nt: TGTGCCAGCAGTCAACAGGGGTCTGGCTACACCTTC
d_gene: NA; len: 12; v_gene: TRBV14; j_gene: TRBJ1-1; abundance: NA; CDR3aa: CASSQGRVEAFF; CDR3nt: TGTGCCAGCAGCCAAGGGAGGGTTGAAGCTTTCTTT
d_gene: NA; len: 14; v_gene: TRBV18; j_gene: TRBJ1-1; abundance: once; CDR3aa: CASSPSPMNTEAFF; CDR3nt: TGTGCCAGCTCACCATCCCCCATGAACACTGAAGCTTTCTTT
d_gene: NA; len: 15; v_gene: TRBV11-2; j_gene: TRBJ2-7; abundance: NA; CDR3aa: CASSPAEGGDYEQYF; CDR3nt: TGTGCCAGCAGCCCCGCCGAAGGGGGAGACTACGAGCAGTACTTC
d_gene: TRBD2; len: 18; v_gene: TRBV4-1; j_gene: TRBJ2-7; abundance: NA; CDR3aa: CASSLLGPTSGGFYEQYF; CDR3nt: TGCGCCAGCAGCCTCCTCGGACCTACTAGCGGGGGGTTCTACGAGCAGTACTTC
d_gene: TRBD1; len: 16; v_gene: TRBV5-1; j_gene: TRBJ1-4; abundance: NA; CDR3aa: CASSTVPGQGGEKLFF; CDR3nt: TGCGCCAGCAGCACGGTACCGGGACAGGGTGGTGAAAAACTGTTTTTT
d_gene: NA; len: 13; v_gene: TRBV10-3; j_gene: TRBJ2-1; abundance: NA; CDR3aa: CAISGGSYNEQFF; CDR3nt: TGTGCCATCAGCGGGGGCTCCTACAATGAGCAGTTCTTC
d_gene: TRBD1; len: 16; v_gene: TRBV7-2; j_gene: TRBJ2-5; abundance: NA; CDR3aa: CASSPRTGRTGETQYF; CDR3nt: TGTGCCAGCAGTCCGCGGACAGGGCGAACAGGCGAGACCCAGTACTTC
d_gene: NA; len: 16; v_gene: TRBV10-3; j_gene: TRBJ1-5; abundance: NA; CDR3aa: CAISESATGAGQPQHF; CDR3nt: TGTGCCATCAGTGAGTCGGCAACGGGAGCTGGTCAGCCCCAGCATTTT
d_gene: NA; len: 14; v_gene: TRBV30; j_gene: TRBJ1-3; abundance: NA; CDR3aa: CAWSGRLSGNTIYF; CDR3nt: TGTGCCTGGAGTGGCAGGCTCTCTGGAAACACCATATATTTT
d_gene: TRBD2; len: 16; v_gene: TRBV7-2; j_gene: TRBJ2-7; abundance: NA; CDR3aa: CASGFRPSGAIYEQYF; CDR3nt: TGTGCCAGCGGGTTCCGACCTAGCGGGGCCATCTACGAGCAGTACTTC
d_gene: TRBD1; len: 18; v_gene: TRBV6-2/TRBV6-3; j_gene: TRBJ2-6; abundance: once; CDR3aa: CASSFPGTDFSGANVLTF; CDR3nt: TGTGCCAGCAGTTTTCCCGGGACAGATTTCTCTGGGGCCAACGTCCTGACTTTC
d_gene: TRBD2; len: 15; v_gene: TRBV2; j_gene: TRBJ2-1; abundance: NA; CDR3aa: CASSNLAGGAHEQFF; CDR3nt: TGTGCCAGCAGTAACCTAGCGGGGGGGGCGCATGAGCAGTTCTTC
d_gene: TRBD1; len: 15; v_gene: TRBV11-2; j_gene: TRBJ1-5; abundance: NA; CDR3aa: CASSSGTGVDQPQHF; CDR3nt: TGTGCCAGCAGCTCGGGGACAGGGGTGGATCAGCCCCAGCATTTT
d_gene: TRBD1; len: 15; v_gene: TRBV28; j_gene: TRBJ2-1; abundance: once; CDR3aa: CASITGTGSYNEQFF; CDR3nt: TGTGCCAGCATTACCGGGACAGGATCCTACAATGAGCAGTTCTTC
d_gene: NA; len: 14; v_gene: TRBV5-1; j_gene: TRBJ2-4; abundance: NA; CDR3aa: CASSLLQGGNIQYF; CDR3nt: TGCGCCAGCAGCTTGTTACAGGGCGGAAACATTCAGTACTTC
d_gene: NA; len: 16; v_gene: TRBV3-1/TRBV3-2; j_gene: TRBJ2-1; abundance: NA; CDR3aa: CASRPSTAGTYNEQFF; CDR3nt: TGTGCCAGCAGGCCAAGTACGGCAGGAACGTACAATGAGCAGTTCTTC
d_gene: TRBD1; len: 14; v_gene: TRBV30; j_gene: TRBJ1-5; abundance: once; CDR3aa: CAWSKTGGSQPQHF; CDR3nt: TGTGCCTGGAGTAAAACAGGGGGCAGTCAGCCCCAGCATTTT
d_gene: NA; len: 14; v_gene: TRBV2; j_gene: TRBJ1-3; abundance: NA; CDR3aa: CASRAAQGGNTIYF; CDR3nt: TGTGCCAGCAGAGCCGCACAGGGAGGAAACACCATATATTTT
d_gene: NA; len: 15; v_gene: TRBV5-1; j_gene: TRBJ2-2; abundance: NA; CDR3aa: CASSISQGGTGELFF; CDR3nt: TGCGCCAGCAGTATATCACAGGGCGGAACCGGGGAGCTGTTTTTT
d_gene: NA; len: 15; v_gene: TRBV9; j_gene: TRBJ1-3; abundance: NA; CDR3aa: CASSEYELLGNTIYF; CDR3nt: TGTGCCAGCAGCGAGTATGAACTGCTCGGAAACACCATATATTTT
d_gene: NA; len: 15; v_gene: TRBV5-1; j_gene: TRBJ1-4; abundance: NA; CDR3aa: CASSLTGMSNEKLFF; CDR3nt: TGCGCCAGCAGCTTGACAGGGATGTCTAATGAAAAACTGTTTTTT
d_gene: NA; len: 13; v_gene: TRBV6-5; j_gene: TRBJ1-2; abundance: NA; CDR3aa: CASIRTASGGYTF; CDR3nt: TGTGCCAGCATAAGGACAGCGAGCGGTGGCTACACCTTC
d_gene: TRBD2; len: 18; v_gene: TRBV7-3; j_gene: TRBJ2-2; abundance: once; CDR3aa: CASSEGTSGTRGTGELFF; CDR3nt: TGTGCCAGCAGCGAGGGGACTAGCGGGACCAGGGGCACCGGGGAGCTGTTTTTT
d_gene: TRBD2; len: 15; v_gene: TRBV7-9; j_gene: TRBJ2-3; abundance: few; CDR3aa: CASSLEGLAADTQYF; CDR3nt: TGTGCCAGCAGCTTAGAGGGACTAGCGGCAGATACGCAGTATTTT
d_gene: NA; len: 14; v_gene: TRBV6-5; j_gene: TRBJ1-1; abundance: NA; CDR3aa: CASSYSPRDTEAFF; CDR3nt: TGTGCCAGCAGTTACTCCCCCAGGGACACTGAAGCTTTCTTT
d_gene: NA; len: 14; v_gene: TRBV18; j_gene: TRBJ1-5; abundance: NA; CDR3aa: CASSPEQTNQPQHF; CDR3nt: TGTGCCAGCTCACCAGAACAGACCAATCAGCCCCAGCATTTT